Each of the 26 T cell receptor beta chains below was sequenced from the same sample in a study of blood T cell repertoires in COVID-19. The method was immunoSEQ multiplex PCR; TCRdb's version includes in-frame clones alone and lacks a portion of them. Among hundreds of thousands of clones, about 92% were seen once, and the ten largest hold 2% to 3%. Sequencing was done on a sample of PBMCs or T cells enriched from blood (not recorded which). Every receptor here comes from a man in his 60s who had recovered from COVID-19.

The genes are TRBV4-2 and TRBJ2-2, with TRBD2 as a possible D gene (6 bases). Germline V gene data show CDR1 as LGHNA and CDR2 as YNFKEQ. The length of the CDR3 is 13 residues. V was cut by 8 bases and J by 7 bases, with 14 bases left in between. Here the CDR3 reads CASGGLQGGELFF. The CDR3 region has the DNA TGTGCCAGCGGGGGACTCCAGGGCGGGGAGCTGTTTTTT.

The CDR3 loop reads CASSLRGLAGGETQYF. CDR3 DNA: TGTGCCAGCAGCCTCCGGGGACTAGCGGGAGGAGAGACCCAGTACTTC. The chain has TRBV14 and TRBJ2-5; 15 positions match TRBD2. Per the germline V gene, CDR1 is SGHDN and CDR2 is FVKESK. The CDR3 runs to 16 residues. Trimming at V came to 4 bases and at J to 4 bases, leaving 4 bases not matched to a gene.

The chain has TRBV29-1 and TRBJ1-5; 7 nucleotides agree with TRBD1. Germline CDR1 and CDR2: SQVTM and ANQGSEA. Germline trimming cut 7 bases from V and 2 bases from J; bases unmatched to any gene: 8. The CDR3 has 14 residues. The CDR3 region is CSAYRGWGNQPQHF. CDR3 DNA sequence: TGCAGCGCCTACAGGGGATGGGGCAATCAGCCCCAGCATTTT.

The chain carries TRBV2 and TRBJ2-1; 13 bases are a match to TRBD2. The J segment lost 0 bases and the V segment lost 4 bases, leaving 12 bases of the junction unmatched. Looked up from germline, CDR1 is SNHLY and CDR2 is FYNNEI. This CDR3 spans 20 amino acids. The CDR3: CASSGPGLAGTQSSYNEQFF. The CDR3 bases are TGTGCCAGCAGTGGACCGGGACTAGCGGGGACCCAGAGCTCCTACAATGAGCAGTTCTTC.

About this clone: Other DNA sequences in this sample translate to the same CDR3. The chain links TRBV7-2 to TRBJ2-7; D gene ambiguous. Germline V gene data show CDR1 as SGHTA and CDR2 as FQGNSA. The CDR3 has 12 residues. V dropped 3 bases and J dropped 3 bases, with 6 bases sitting between them. CDR3 sequence reads: CASSLTGYEQYF. CDR3 in DNA: TGTGCCAGCAGCTTGACGGGCTACGAGCAGTACTTC.

The V call is TRBV2, the J call TRBJ2-2, with D perhaps TRBD2 (5 bases). The V and J ends lost 2 bases and 1 base respectively, with 8 bases between them. CDR3 length equals 15 residues. The germline CDR1 and CDR2 sequences are SNHLY and FYNNEI. In DNA form, the CDR3 reads TGTGCCAGCAGTGAACTAGGACTGAACACCGGGGAGCTGTTTTTT. Protein sequence: CASSELGLNTGELFF.

This sequence joins TRBV7-3 and TRBJ2-3; 7 nucleotides align to TRBD2. Germline trimming cut 8 bases from V and 5 bases from J; bases unmatched to any gene: 1. The germline CDR1 and CDR2 sequences are SGHTA and FQGTGA. CDR3 length: 11 amino acids. CDR3 region: CASGRGDTQYF. CDR3 nucleotides: TGTGCCAGCGGGAGGGGAGATACGCAGTATTTT.

The rearrangement joins TRBV4-2 to TRBJ1-1; TRBD1 agrees at 10 bases. Unmatched junction bases numbered 8, after V lost 1 base and J lost 0 bases. Germline V gives CDR1 LGHNA, CDR2 YNFKEQ. This CDR3 has 18 residues. The CDR3 DNA sequence: TGTGCCAGCAGCCAAGCTAGGGGGACAGGGGCTCTGAACACTGAAGCTTTCTTT. It is translated as CASSQARGTGALNTEAFF.

This sequence joins TRBV4-2 and TRBJ1-5; no clear D. Germline V gene lookup returns CDR1 LGHNA and CDR2 YNFKEQ. The CDR3 covers 16 residues. V was pared by 0 bases and J by 4 bases, with 13 bases between. The CDR3 spells CASSQDRIGGNQPQHF. The CDR3 DNA sequence: TGTGCCAGCAGCCAAGATCGAATTGGAGGGAATCAGCCCCAGCATTTT.

DNA for the CDR3: TGTGCCAGCAGATCTACAGGGGGCGTTGGCAATCAGCCCCAGCATTTT. Its protein product is CASRSTGGVGNQPQHF. The J gene is TRBJ1-5, the V gene TRBV27, with TRBD1 matching 9 bases. Germline-derived CDR1 and CDR2 are MNHEY and SMNVEV (reference sequence). V was clipped by 6 bases and J by 2 bases; unmatched bases: 8. CDR3 size: 16 residues.

This chain connects TRBV4-1 to TRBJ2-7, with TRBD1 identical over 8 bases. The germline V gene encodes CDR1 MGHRA and CDR2 YSYEKL. After removal of 3 bases from V and 3 bases from J, the junction contained 7 bases not matched to a gene. The CDR3 contains 15 residues. The CDR3 reads CASSHLGQGNYEQYF. Written as DNA, the CDR3 is TGCGCCAGCAGCCACCTAGGACAGGGCAACTACGAGCAGTACTTC.

The CDR3 nucleotides read TGTGCCAGCAGCTATACCGGGGAGATGCCCGGCTACACCTTC. Residues: CASSYTGEMPGYTF. This chain uses TRBV11-2 with TRBJ1-2; D remains ambiguous. Per the germline V gene, CDR1 is SGHAT and CDR2 is FQNNGV. The CDR3 is 14 amino acids. Deletions cut 4 bases from V and 8 bases from J, with 17 bases between.

This sequence joins TRBV5-1 and TRBJ2-1, with 8 bases fitting TRBD2. Germline trimming cut 4 bases from V and 7 bases from J; bases unmatched to any gene: 7. The length of the CDR3 is 14 residues. CDR1 is SGHRS and CDR2 is YFSETQ in the germline V gene. The CDR3 nucleotides read TGCGCCAGCAGCACGGGACTAGTAAGGAATGAGCAGTTCTTC. Translating gives CASSTGLVRNEQFF. Complete variable domain (other parts from reference TRBV5-1 and TRBJ2-1): KAGVTQTPRYLIKTRGQQVTLSCSPISGHRSVSWYQQTPGQGLQFLFEYFSETQRNKGNFPGRFSGRQFSNSRSEMNVSTLELGDSALYLCASSTGLVRNEQFFGPGTRLTVL.

This sequence joins TRBV5-4 and TRBJ2-2; 8 bases line up with TRBD2. The CDR3 consists of 16 residues. CDR1 is SGHNT, CDR2 YYREEE, per germline (reference sequence). Trimming cost V 6 bases and J 3 bases; bases outside gene matches: 10. CDR3 DNA sequence: TGTGCCAGCACCCCTCGGGGGGGGCCAGACACCGGGGAGCTGTTTTTT. It is translated as CASTPRGGPDTGELFF.

CDR3 DNA: TGTGCCAGCAGCCTCCCCGACAGGGCCGGTGTTGAGCAGTTCTTC. Residues: CASSLPDRAGVEQFF. The genes are TRBV11-2 and TRBJ2-1; 7 bases align to TRBD1. Trimming removed 5 bases from V and 9 bases from J; junction bases left unmatched: 13. Germline-derived CDR1 and CDR2 are SGHAT and FQNNGV. The CDR3 contains 15 residues.

The chain recombines TRBV4-3 with TRBJ2-5; 10 bases align to TRBD1. CDR3 length equals 15 residues. After removal of 3 bases from V and 4 bases from J, the junction contained 5 bases not matched to a gene. Germline loops: CDR1 LGHNA, CDR2 YSLEER. The CDR3 sequence: CASSQGQGLRETQYF. The CDR3 DNA follows: TGCGCCAGCAGCCAGGGACAGGGGCTTCGAGAGACCCAGTACTTC.

V and J are TRBV9 and TRBJ1-6; 8 positions match TRBD1. The CDR3 is made up of 18 amino acids. CDR1 and CDR2 from the germline V gene are SGDLS and YYNGEE. Trimming at V came to 4 bases and at J to 1 base, leaving 10 bases not matched to a gene. Written as DNA, the CDR3 is TGTGCCAGCAGCCAGGAGGCAGGGGGCGCATCCTATAATTCACCCCTCCACTTT. Amino acids: CASSQEAGGASYNSPLHF.

J is TRBJ2-1 and V is TRBV3-1 (or the pseudogene TRBV3-2); D is ambiguous. The CDR3 covers 11 residues. Germline assignment: CDR1 LGHDT and CDR2 YNNKEL (reference sequence). Trimming cost V 8 bases and J 7 bases, with 9 bases left between them. The chain's CDR3 is CASSYRNEQFF. CDR3 coding DNA: TGTGCCAGCTCGTATAGAAATGAGCAGTTCTTC.

The chain uses TRBV2 and TRBJ1-1, with 7 bases fitting TRBD1. The V gene end was trimmed by 3 bases and the J gene end by 5 bases; junction bases not matched to a gene: 6. Looked up from germline, CDR1 is SNHLY and CDR2 is FYNNEI. This CDR3 region has 14 residues. DNA for the CDR3: TGTGCCAGCAGTGATACAGGGGCCTTAACTGAAGCTTTCTTT. The encoded protein is CASSDTGALTEAFF.

The chain is built from TRBV4-3 and TRBJ2-2; 9 bases match TRBD1. The CDR3 consists of 15 residues. Germline V CDR1 and CDR2: LGHNA, YSLEER. J was trimmed by 6 bases and V by 4 bases; bases with no gene match: 6. CDR3 coding DNA: TGCGCCAGCAGCCCTCGGGACAGGGAGTCCGGGGAGCTGTTTTTT. Amino acids: CASSPRDRESGELFF.

V usage is TRBV12-3 or TRBV12-4 and J usage is TRBJ1-1; D gene uncertain. V gave up 6 bases and J gave up 1 base, with 9 bases separating them. This CDR3 spans 13 amino acids. The CDR3 region has the DNA TGTGCCAGCAGCCGGGAAGGGAACACTGAAGCTTTCTTT. Translation gives CASSREGNTEAFF.

V is TRBV5-6 and J is TRBJ2-7; TRBD1 aligns across 8 bases. Germline V gives CDR1 SGHDT, CDR2 YYEEEE. V lost 1 base and J lost 3; bases outside the gene matches: 9. CDR3 length equals 16 residues. CDR3 in DNA: TGTGCCAGCAGCTTGCTTGGTGGACAGGGCCACTACGAGCAGTACTTC. Protein: CASSLLGGQGHYEQYF.

A note on this clone: Other DNA sequences of this sample code for an identical CDR3. The CDR3 loop is CASSLNRANQPQHF. For the CDR3, the DNA is TGTGCCAGCAGTTTAAACAGGGCAAATCAGCCCCAGCATTTT. The V and J genes are TRBV27 and TRBJ1-5; tentatively, D is TRBD1 (6 bases). CDR3 length equals 14 residues. Germline V gene data show CDR1 as MNHEY and CDR2 as SMNVEV (reference sequence). V lost 2 bases to trimming and J lost 4 bases, with 9 bases between them.

The chain uses TRBV4-1 and TRBJ1-2; the D is unclear. CDR1 is MGHRA, CDR2 YSYEKL, per germline. This CDR3 spans 16 amino acids. The V gene lost 2 bases and the J gene lost 4 bases, with 17 bases spanning the gap. CDR3: CASSQSREILSYGYTF. For the CDR3, the DNA is TGCGCCAGCAGCCAATCCCGGGAAATACTGAGCTATGGCTACACCTTC.

The chain employs TRBV30 and TRBJ2-3, with D possibly matching TRBD1 (5 bases). Trimming took off 1 base at V and 5 bases at J, with 13 bases between the two ends. The CDR3 contains 14 residues. The V gene's germline CDR1 is GTSNPN and CDR2 SVGIG (reference sequence). The CDR3 loop is CAWSEGWGGDTQYF. CDR3 sequence (DNA): TGTGCCTGGAGTGAGGGTTGGGGCGGAGATACGCAGTATTTT.

The V call is TRBV27, the J call TRBJ2-7, with unresolved D. This CDR3 is built from 13 residues. Germline CDR1 and CDR2: MNHEY and SMNVEV (reference sequence). Between the trimmed V and J ends, which lost 4 bases and 0 bases, there was a span of 7 bases. The CDR3 reads CASSSPSSYEQYF. As DNA, the CDR3 is TGTGCCAGCAGTTCCCCTAGCTCCTACGAGCAGTACTTC.